These 2 T cell receptor beta chains were sequenced from one sample in a study of T cells in Graves' hyperthyroidism and ophthalmopathy. Using RNA transcripts as the source, TCR beta CDR3 regions were amplified. The HTBI primer set served for first-round RT-PCR of the TCR CDR3. Via MiXCR, TCRdb re-called the multiplex PCR reads, giving one row per CDR3 protein. Found here are roughly 250,000 distinct CDR3 sequences, 16% of them singletons; the top ten hold 25% to 30%. Material: blood. The receptors here all came from a woman under 30 with Graves' ophthalmopathy.

In its sample, this clonotype was seen many times. The rearrangement joins TRBV2 to TRBJ2-3, with 8 nucleotides matching TRBD1. Germline V CDR1 and CDR2: SNHLY, FYNNEI. V dropped 11 bases and J dropped 2; count of bases not matched to a gene: 3. The CDR3 sequence is 12 residues long. CDR3 DNA sequence: TGTGCCCGGGGACAGGACACAGATACGCAGTATTTT. Protein sequence: CARGQDTDTQYF.

The J gene is TRBJ2-3, the V gene TRBV10-1; TRBD2 matches at 13 bases. V was clipped by 3 bases and J by 1 base; unmatched bases: 4. CDR1 is WNHNN and CDR2 is SYGVQD in the germline V gene (reference sequence). This CDR3 spans 17 amino acids. CDR3 coding DNA: TGCGCCAGCAGTGACGAAGGACTAGCGGGAGGCACAGATACGCAGTATTTT. It yields the protein CASSDEGLAGGTDTQYF.